Listed here is a single TCR beta chain. One end of the junction does not line up with germline, which may come from a read error. The protocol was immunoSEQ multiplex PCR, while the TCRdb copy is restricted to in-frame clones and leaves out a portion. The top ten clones hold over 6.5% of a sample with tens of thousands of clones, 55% to 75% of them seen once. The rectum was sampled with one to two pinch biopsies at colonoscopy. The length of the CDR3 is 13 residues. This record belongs to a study of pediatric ulcerative colitis. The source is a boy aged 5-17 years with severe ulcerative colitis. The sequencing sample was made of gut tissue. The V gene is TRBV5-3, the J gene TRBJ1-1; D not certain. TRBV5-3 counts as an open reading frame of uncertain function. CDR3 bases: TGTGCCAGCAGCTTCGGGGTTCGAACTGAAGCTTTCTTT. It codes for CASSFGVRTEAFF.